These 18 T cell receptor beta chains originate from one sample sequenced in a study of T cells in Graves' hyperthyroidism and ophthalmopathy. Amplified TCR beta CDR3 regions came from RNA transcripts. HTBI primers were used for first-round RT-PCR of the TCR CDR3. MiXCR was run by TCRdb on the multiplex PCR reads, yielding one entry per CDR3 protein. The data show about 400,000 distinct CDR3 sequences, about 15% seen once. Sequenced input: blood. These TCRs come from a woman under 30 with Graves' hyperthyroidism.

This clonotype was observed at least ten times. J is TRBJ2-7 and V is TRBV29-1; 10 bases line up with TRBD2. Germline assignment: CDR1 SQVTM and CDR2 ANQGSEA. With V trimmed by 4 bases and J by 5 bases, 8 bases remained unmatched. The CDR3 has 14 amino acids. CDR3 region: CSVVGTSERNEQYF. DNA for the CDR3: TGCAGCGTTGTGGGGACTAGCGAAAGAAACGAGCAGTACTTC.

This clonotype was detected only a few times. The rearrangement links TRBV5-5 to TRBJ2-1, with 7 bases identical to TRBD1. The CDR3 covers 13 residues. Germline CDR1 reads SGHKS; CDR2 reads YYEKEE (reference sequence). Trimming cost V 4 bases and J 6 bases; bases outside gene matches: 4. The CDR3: CASSRNRGNEQFF. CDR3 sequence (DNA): TGTGCCAGCAGCCGAAACAGGGGCAATGAGCAGTTCTTC.

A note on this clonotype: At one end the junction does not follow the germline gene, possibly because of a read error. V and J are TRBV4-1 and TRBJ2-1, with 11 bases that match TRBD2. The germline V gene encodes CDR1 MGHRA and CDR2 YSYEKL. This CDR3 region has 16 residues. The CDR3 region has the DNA TGCGCCGGCAGCCACCTGGGACTAGCGGCCGGTGGGGAGCAGTTCTTC. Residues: CAGSHLGLAAGGEQFF.

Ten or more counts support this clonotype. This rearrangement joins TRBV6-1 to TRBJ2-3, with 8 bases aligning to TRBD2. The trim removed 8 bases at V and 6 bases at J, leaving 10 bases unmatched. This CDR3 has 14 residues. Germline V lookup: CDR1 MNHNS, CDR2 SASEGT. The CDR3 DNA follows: TGTGCCAGCTCACTAGCGGTGATAAGGGATACGCAGTATTTT. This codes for CASSLAVIRDTQYF.

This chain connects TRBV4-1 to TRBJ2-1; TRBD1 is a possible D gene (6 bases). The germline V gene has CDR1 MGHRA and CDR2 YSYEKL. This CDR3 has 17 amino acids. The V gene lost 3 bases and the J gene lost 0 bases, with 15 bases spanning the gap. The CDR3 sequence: CASSQAPRGGSYNEQFF. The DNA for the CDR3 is TGCGCCAGCAGCCAGGCGCCGCGAGGGGGCTCCTACAATGAGCAGTTCTTC.

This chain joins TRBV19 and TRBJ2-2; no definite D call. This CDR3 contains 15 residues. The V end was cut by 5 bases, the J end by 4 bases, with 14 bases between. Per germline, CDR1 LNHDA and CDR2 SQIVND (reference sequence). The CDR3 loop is CASSEWWSGTGELFF. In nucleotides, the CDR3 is TGTGCCAGTAGTGAGTGGTGGTCTGGCACCGGGGAGCTGTTTTTT.

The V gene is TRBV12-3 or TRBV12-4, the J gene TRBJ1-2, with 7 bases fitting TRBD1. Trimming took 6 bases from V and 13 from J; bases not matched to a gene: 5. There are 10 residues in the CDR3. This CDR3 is CASRQGQPTF. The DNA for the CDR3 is TGTGCCAGCAGACAGGGACAGCCCACCTTC.

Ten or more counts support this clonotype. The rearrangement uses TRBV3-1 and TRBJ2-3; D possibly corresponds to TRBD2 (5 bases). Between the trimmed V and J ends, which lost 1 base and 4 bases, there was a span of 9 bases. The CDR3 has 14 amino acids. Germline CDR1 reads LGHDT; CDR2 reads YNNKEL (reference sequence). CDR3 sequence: CASSQGQRADTQYF. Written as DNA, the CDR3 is TGTGCCAGCAGCCAAGGTCAGAGGGCAGATACGCAGTATTTT.

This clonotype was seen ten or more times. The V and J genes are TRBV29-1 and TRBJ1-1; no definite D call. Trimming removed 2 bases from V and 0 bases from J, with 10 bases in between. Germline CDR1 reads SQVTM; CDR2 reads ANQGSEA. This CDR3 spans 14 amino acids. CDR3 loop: CSVEKRGMNTEAFF. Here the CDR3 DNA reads TGCAGCGTTGAAAAGAGAGGTATGAACACTGAAGCTTTCTTT.

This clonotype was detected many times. The CDR3 DNA reads as TGTGCCAGCAGCCAAACTAGCGGGGGGGCACAGGAGCAGTTCTTC. This gives the protein CASSQTSGGAQEQFF. This chain uses TRBV3-1 with TRBJ2-1; TRBD2 aligns across 13 bases. V lost 2 bases to trimming and J lost 10 bases; unmatched junction nucleotides: 5. This CDR3 spans 15 amino acids. CDR1 is LGHDT, CDR2 YNNKEL, per germline (reference sequence).

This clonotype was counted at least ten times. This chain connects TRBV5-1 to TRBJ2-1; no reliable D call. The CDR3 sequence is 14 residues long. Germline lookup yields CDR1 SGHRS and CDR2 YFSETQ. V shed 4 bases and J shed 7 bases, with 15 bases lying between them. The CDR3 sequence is CASSHGEIRNEQFF. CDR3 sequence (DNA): TGCGCCAGCAGCCACGGAGAGATAAGGAATGAGCAGTTCTTC.

The chain's CDR3 is CATSDPKGLAGGEHTQYF. The CDR3 nucleotides are TGTGCCACCAGTGATCCTAAGGGTCTGGCGGGGGGCGAACATACGCAGTATTTT. J is TRBJ2-3 and V is TRBV24-1, with 8 nucleotides matching TRBD2. Unmatched junction bases numbered 17, after V lost 3 bases and J lost 7 bases. Germline V gene data show CDR1 as KGHDR and CDR2 as SFDVKD. The CDR3 is 18 residues long.

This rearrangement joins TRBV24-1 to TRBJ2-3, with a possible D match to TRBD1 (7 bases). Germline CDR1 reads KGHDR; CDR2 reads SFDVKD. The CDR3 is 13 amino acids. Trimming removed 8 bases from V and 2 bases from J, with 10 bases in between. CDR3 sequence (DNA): TGTGCCACCAAGGAGGGGGCCACAGATACGCAGTATTTT. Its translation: CATKEGATDTQYF.

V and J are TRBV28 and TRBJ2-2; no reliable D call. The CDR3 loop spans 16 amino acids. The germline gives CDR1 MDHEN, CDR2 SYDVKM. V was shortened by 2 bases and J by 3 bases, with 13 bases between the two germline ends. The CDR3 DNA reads TGTGCCAGCAGTTTAGGCAGCTATGTGGACACCGGGGAGCTGTTTTTT. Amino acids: CASSLGSYVDTGELFF.

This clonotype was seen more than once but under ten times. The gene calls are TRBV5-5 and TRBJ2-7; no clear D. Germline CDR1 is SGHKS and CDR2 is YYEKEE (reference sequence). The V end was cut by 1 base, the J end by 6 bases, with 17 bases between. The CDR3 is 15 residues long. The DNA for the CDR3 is TGTGCCAGCAGCTTGAGCACAAGACGTTCGGGCGAGCAGTACTTC. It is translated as CASSLSTRRSGEQYF.

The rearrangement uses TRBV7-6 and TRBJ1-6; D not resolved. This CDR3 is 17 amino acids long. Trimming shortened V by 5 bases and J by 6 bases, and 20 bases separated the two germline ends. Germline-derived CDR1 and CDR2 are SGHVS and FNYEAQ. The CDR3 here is CASSPKAYRTLNSPLHF. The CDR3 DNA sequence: TGTGCCAGCAGCCCGAAGGCCTACAGAACTCTTAATTCACCCCTCCACTTT. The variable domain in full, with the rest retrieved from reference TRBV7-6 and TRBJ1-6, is GAGVSQSPRYKVTKRGQDVALRCDPISGHVSLYWYRQALGQGPEFLTYFNYEAQQDKSGLPNDRFSAERPEGSISTLTIQRTEQRDSAMYRCASSPKAYRTLNSPLHFGNGTRLTVT.

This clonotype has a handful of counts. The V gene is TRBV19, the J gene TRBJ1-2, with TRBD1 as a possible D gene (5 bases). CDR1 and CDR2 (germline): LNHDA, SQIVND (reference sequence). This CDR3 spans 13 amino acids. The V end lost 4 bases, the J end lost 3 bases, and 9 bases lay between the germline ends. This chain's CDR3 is CASSKTEYYGYTF. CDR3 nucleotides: TGTGCCAGTAGTAAGACAGAGTACTATGGCTACACCTTC.

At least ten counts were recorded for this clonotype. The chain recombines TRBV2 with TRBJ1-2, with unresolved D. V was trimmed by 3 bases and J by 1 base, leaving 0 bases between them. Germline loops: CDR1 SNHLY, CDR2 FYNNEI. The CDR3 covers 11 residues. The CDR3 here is CASSDNYGYTF. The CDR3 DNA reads TGTGCCAGCAGTGATAACTATGGCTACACCTTC.